Detailed here is one T cell receptor (beta chain). The target antigen is unknown. Produced via immunoSEQ multiplex PCR; TCRdb's table is partial and in-frame only. This sample has 140,000 or so clones, with roughly 88% found just once. The CDR3 sequence is 12 residues long. Looked up from germline, CDR1 is SNHLY and CDR2 is FYNNEI. Trimming took 5 bases from V and 4 from J, leaving 6 bases between them. The data belong to a study of T cell responses to AZD1222 COVID-19 vaccine. Whole-study context: Doses given second, at about 4 or about 12 weeks, were pooled.

Notes on the study in general: The repertoires were collected only after the peak T cell response. Spike-specific TCR breadth and depth rose after two AZD1222 doses. Targets within unmutated variant regions were reportedly found for nearly half of spike-specific TCRs.

The clonotype comes from an adult in good health. V is TRBV2 and J is TRBJ1-3; D is ambiguous. This specimen consisted of peripheral blood, obtained on day 0 of AZD1222 vaccination. The DNA for the CDR3 is TGTGCCAGCAGTTCCGAGGGAAACACCATATATTTT. It codes for CASSSEGNTIYF.